This TCR beta chain was sequenced in a study of T cells in Graves' hyperthyroidism and ophthalmopathy. This clonotype was found a few times. Uncontrolled infection, other autoimmune disease, pregnancy or lactation disqualified patients from enrolment. Fresh peripheral blood, about 10 ml of it, supplied the PBMCs. RNA transcripts served as the template for amplifying TCR beta CDR3 regions. TCR CDR3 regions were first amplified by RT-PCR with HTBI primers. One entry per CDR3 protein results from TCRdb running MiXCR on the multiplex PCR reads. The repertoire holds some 500,000 distinct CDR3 sequences, with approximately 15% as singletons. Sequencing was done on a sample of blood. This receptor was taken from a young woman with Graves' hyperthyroidism.

CDR3 residues: CASFSGRTYEQYF. DNA for the CDR3: TGCGCCAGCTTTAGCGGGAGGACCTACGAGCAGTACTTC. The J gene is TRBJ2-7, the V gene TRBV10-2; 10 nucleotides match TRBD2. The CDR3 loop spans 13 amino acids. V was clipped by 8 bases and J by 2 bases; unmatched bases: 3. Germline CDR1 WSHSY, CDR2 SAAADI.